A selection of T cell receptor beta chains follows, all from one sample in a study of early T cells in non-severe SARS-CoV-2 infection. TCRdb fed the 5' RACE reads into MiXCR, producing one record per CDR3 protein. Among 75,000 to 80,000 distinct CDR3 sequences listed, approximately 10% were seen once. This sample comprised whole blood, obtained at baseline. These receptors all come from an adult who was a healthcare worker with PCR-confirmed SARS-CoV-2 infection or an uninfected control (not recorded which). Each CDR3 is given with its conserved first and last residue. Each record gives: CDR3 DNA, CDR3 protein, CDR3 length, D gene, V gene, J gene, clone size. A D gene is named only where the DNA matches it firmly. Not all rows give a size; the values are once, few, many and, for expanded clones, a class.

TGTGCCAGCAGTCCATCGACTAGCGGGGGTTCCCCCTACGAGCAGTACTTC	CASSPSTSGGSPYEQYF	17	TRBD2	TRBV12-3/TRBV12-4	TRBJ2-7	many
TGTGCCAGCAGCTTGGCAGTAGTTAACTATGGCTACACCTTC	CASSLAVVNYGYTF	14	.	TRBV7-9	TRBJ1-2	.
TGTGCCAGCAGCACCCTAGACAGGGTGAATTCACCCCTCCATTTT	CASSTLDRVNSPLHF	15	TRBD1	TRBV5-6	TRBJ1-6	few
TGTGCCAGCCACACTAATAGGAGGCTGGACACTGAAGCTTTCTTT	CASHTNRRLDTEAFF	15	.	TRBV6-5	TRBJ1-1	.
TGTGCCAGCAGTTTAGTCCGGGACAGATTGAACACTGAAGCTTTCTTT	CASSLVRDRLNTEAFF	16	TRBD1	TRBV12-3/TRBV12-4	TRBJ1-1	few
TGTGCCAGCAGCTTAGAGGACACAACAACGCAGTATTTT	CASSLEDTTTQYF	13	.	TRBV7-6	TRBJ2-3	few
TGTGCCTGGAGTCTCCTAGGGGATGGCTACACCTTC	CAWSLLGDGYTF	12	.	TRBV30	TRBJ1-2	.
TGTGCCAGCAGTGAGGCGCGGAATCAGCCCCAGCATTTT	CASSEARNQPQHF	13	.	TRBV6-1	TRBJ1-5	many
TGTGCCAGCAGCTTAGACCCAGGCCTGAACACTGAAGCTTTCTTT	CASSLDPGLNTEAFF	15	.	TRBV7-2	TRBJ1-1	few
TGCAGTGCTAGTTCCGGGCGCGGGGTAAGCTCCTACAATGAGCAGTTCTTC	CSASSGRGVSSYNEQFF	17	.	TRBV20-1	TRBJ2-1	few
TGTGCCAGCAGTCCCGGGACAGGGAGACTTAGTAACTATGGCTACACCTTC	CASSPGTGRLSNYGYTF	17	TRBD1	TRBV12-3/TRBV12-4	TRBJ1-2	few
TGTGCCAGCAGCTCCCAGACGGGCATCACAGATACGCAGTATTTT	CASSSQTGITDTQYF	15	.	TRBV7-3	TRBJ2-3	few
TGTGCCAGCAGTTCTTACTATCTTGAGCAGTTCTTC	CASSSYYLEQFF	12	.	TRBV28	TRBJ2-1	many
TGTGCCAGTCGGTACTCCCTAGCCAAAAACATTCAGTACTTC	CASRYSLAKNIQYF	14	.	TRBV19	TRBJ2-4	few
TGCGCCAGCAGCTTATTGGAAGCGGGCAATGAGCAGTTCTTC	CASSLLEAGNEQFF	14	.	TRBV5-1	TRBJ2-1	.
TGTGCCAGCAGCGCCGGACAGACAGCCTCCTATAATTCACCCCTCCACTTT	CASSAGQTASYNSPLHF	17	.	TRBV9	TRBJ1-6	.
TGTGCCAGCAGCCCTACCAGCAGCACAGATACGCAGTATTTT	CASSPTSSTDTQYF	14	.	TRBV7-2	TRBJ2-3	.
TGTGCCAGCAGCCCGGGACTACTCCGCACAGATACGCAGTATTTT	CASSPGLLRTDTQYF	15	TRBD2	TRBV6-5	TRBJ2-3	many
TGCAGTGCTCCTTCCAGGGGACAGGGGCACTACGAGCAGTACTTC	CSAPSRGQGHYEQYF	15	TRBD1	TRBV20-1	TRBJ2-7	few
TGTGCCAGCAGCTCGAGGATAGCGGGGGCCCCCACCAATGAGCAGTTCTTC	CASSSRIAGAPTNEQFF	17	TRBD2	TRBV11-2	TRBJ2-1	.
TGTGCCAGCAGCATAGCTCAATCACCCCTCCACTTT	CASSIAQSPLHF	12	.	TRBV12-3/TRBV12-4	TRBJ1-6	.
TGTGCCAGCAGCGGGCACTCTCCTGGGGAGCTGTTTTTT	CASSGHSPGELFF	13	.	TRBV28	TRBJ2-2	few
TGCGCCAGCAGCGACAATTGGGTCGGGGAGACCCAGTACTTC	CASSDNWVGETQYF	14	.	TRBV5-1	TRBJ2-5	.
TGTGCCAGCAGCTCCGACACTGAAGCTTTCTTT	CASSSDTEAFF	11	.	TRBV7-9	TRBJ1-1	many
TGTGCCAGCTTCGGACAGGGAAGGTACGAGCAGTACTTC	CASFGQGRYEQYF	13	TRBD1	TRBV2	TRBJ2-7	many